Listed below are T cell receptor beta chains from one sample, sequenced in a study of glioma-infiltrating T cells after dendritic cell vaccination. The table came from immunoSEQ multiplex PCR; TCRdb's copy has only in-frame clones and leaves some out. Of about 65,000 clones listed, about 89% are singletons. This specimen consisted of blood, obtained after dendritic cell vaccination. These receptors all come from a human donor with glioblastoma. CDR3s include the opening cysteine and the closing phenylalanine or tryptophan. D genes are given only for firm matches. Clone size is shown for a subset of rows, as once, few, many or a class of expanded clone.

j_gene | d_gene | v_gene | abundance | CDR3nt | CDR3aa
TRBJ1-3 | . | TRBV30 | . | TGTGCCTGGACCCGACTGTTCTCTGGAAACACCATATATTTT | CAWTRLFSGNTIYF
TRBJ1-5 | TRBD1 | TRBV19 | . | TGTGCCACTGCGGACAGGCCAGAGCCCCAGCATTTT | CATADRPEPQHF
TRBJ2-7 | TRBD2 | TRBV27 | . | TGTGCCAGCAGCCTAAGGGCTGGACTAGCGGTCTACGAGCAGTACTTC | CASSLRAGLAVYEQYF
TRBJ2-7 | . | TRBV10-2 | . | TGCGCCAGCAGTGAGGAAGGGGGAGGGTCCCACGAGCAGTACTTC | CASSEEGGGSHEQYF
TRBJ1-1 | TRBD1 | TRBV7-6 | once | TGTGCCAGCAGCTTTACAGGGGGCGACGAAGCTTTCTTT | CASSFTGGDEAFF
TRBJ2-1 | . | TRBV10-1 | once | TGCGCCAGCAGTGAGAGTCTAGCTCGGGATGAGCAGTTCTTC | CASSESLARDEQFF
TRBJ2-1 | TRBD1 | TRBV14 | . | TGTGCCAGCAGCCAAGGCCCAGGGACAGGGGGGTACAATGAGCAGTTCTTC | CASSQGPGTGGYNEQFF
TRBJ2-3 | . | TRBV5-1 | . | TGCGCCAGCAGCTTCTCCCCAGGGGGGGATACGCAGTATTTT | CASSFSPGGDTQYF
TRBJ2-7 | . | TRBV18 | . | TGTGCCAGCTCACCAGGGACATCTTCCTACGAGCAGTACTTC | CASSPGTSSYEQYF
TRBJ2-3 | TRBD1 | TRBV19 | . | TGTGCCAGTAGCAAGGGGACAGGCGGAGCAGATACGCAGTATTTT | CASSKGTGGADTQYF
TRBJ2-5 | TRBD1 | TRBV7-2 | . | TGTGCCAGCAGCTTAGCGGGACAGGGGGCTAAGACCCAGTACTTC | CASSLAGQGAKTQYF
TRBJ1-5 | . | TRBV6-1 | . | TGTGCCAGCAGTGAAAGCGGGACCCGGGGGCGTCATTTT | CASSESGTRGRHF
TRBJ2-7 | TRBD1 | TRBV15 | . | TGTGCCACCAGCGAACAGGGGGCAGCTTACGAGCAGTACTTC | CATSEQGAAYEQYF
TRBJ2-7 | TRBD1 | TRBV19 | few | TGTGCCAGTAGCAACCGGGACAGGACCTTCGGCGAGCAGTACTTC | CASSNRDRTFGEQYF
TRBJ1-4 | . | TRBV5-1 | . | TGCGCCAGCAGCTTGGGTACAGGCTTAGATGAAAAACTGTTTTTT | CASSLGTGLDEKLFF
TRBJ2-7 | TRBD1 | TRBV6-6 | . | TGTGCCAGCAGGACAGGGTCGGACGAGCAGTACTTC | CASRTGSDEQYF
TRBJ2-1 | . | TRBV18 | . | TGTGCCAGCTCACCAATACAGACAAGCTCCTACAATGAGCAGTTCTTC | CASSPIQTSSYNEQFF
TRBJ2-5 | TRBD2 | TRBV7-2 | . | TGTGCCAGCAGCTCTTGGGGGGGTGGTGTGGAGACCCAGTACTTC | CASSSWGGGVETQYF